A selection of T cell receptor beta chains follows, all from one sample in a study of follicular helper T cells after annual influenza vaccination. TCRdb keeps only in-frame clones here, not all; method: immunoSEQ multiplex PCR. The profile covers 26,000 or so clones, with approximately 80% appearing a single time and roughly 1.2% taken by the ten largest. The sequencing here drew on CXCR5+ CD38- circulating T follicular helper cells from blood, taken on the day of influenza vaccination. The receptors derive from an adult who received the influenza vaccine. The CDR3 runs from the conserved cysteine through the conserved F or W. D genes are given only for firm matches. Only some rows state a clone size, as once, few, many or a class for expanded clones.

>TRBV6-4|NA|TRBJ2-3|few
CASSDPVPDTQYF
TGTGCCAGCAGTGACCCCGTTCCTGATACGCAGTATTTT
>TRBV10-3|TRBD2|TRBJ2-1|few
CAISEWTSGANEQFF
TGTGCCATCAGTGAGTGGACTAGCGGGGCTAATGAGCAGTTCTTC
>TRBV19|TRBD1|TRBJ2-2|NA
CASRRDRGLGELFF
TGTGCCAGTAGGAGGGACAGGGGGCTCGGGGAGCTGTTTTTT
>TRBV4-2|TRBD1|TRBJ1-1|NA
CASSSPQGLSTEAFF
TGTGCCAGCAGCTCCCCACAGGGGTTAAGCACTGAAGCTTTCTTT
>TRBV2|TRBD1|TRBJ1-6|NA
CASSGGTGRNSPLHF
TGTGCCAGCAGTGGGGGGACAGGGCGAAATTCACCCCTCCACTTT
>TRBV28|NA|TRBJ2-7|NA
CASSFSQNEQYF
TGTGCCAGCAGTTTCTCCCAGAACGAGCAGTACTTC
>TRBV9|TRBD1|TRBJ2-3|NA
CASAGTGGLDTQYF
TGTGCCAGCGCCGGGACAGGGGGCTTAGATACGCAGTATTTT
>TRBV6-1|NA|TRBJ1-1|NA
CASSGRGGTEAFF
TGTGCCAGCAGCGGCCGGGGGGGTACTGAAGCTTTCTTT
>TRBV6-6|NA|TRBJ2-5|NA
CASSPTPRQAETQYF
TGTGCCAGCAGTCCCACCCCTCGGCAGGCAGAGACCCAGTACTTC
>TRBV30|NA|TRBJ2-3|NA
CAWSVAGLRTDTQYF
TGTGCCTGGAGTGTGGCAGGACTCCGCACAGATACGCAGTATTTT
>TRBV5-1|NA|TRBJ2-5|NA
CASRWRGRAEETQYF
TGCGCCAGCCGATGGAGGGGGAGGGCCGAAGAGACCCAGTACTTC
>TRBV4-2|TRBD2|TRBJ2-6|NA
CASSQGGWGGGASISGANVLTF
TGTGCCAGCAGCCAAGGGGGTTGGGGCGGGGGGGCATCAATCTCTGGGGCCAACGTCCTGACTTTC
>TRBV18|NA|TRBJ2-1|NA
CASSPEMGGGQFF
TGTGCCAGCTCACCAGAGATGGGAGGTGGGCAGTTCTTC
>TRBV19|TRBD2|TRBJ2-4|few
CASSIGAAASGRALGIQYF
TGTGCCAGTAGTATAGGGGCCGCGGCCAGCGGGAGGGCCTTGGGCATTCAGTACTTC
>TRBV4-1|TRBD2|TRBJ2-7|NA
CASSQKGPGGVVYEQYF
TGCGCCAGCAGCCAGAAAGGTCCGGGGGGGGTAGTTTACGAGCAGTACTTC